This TCR beta chain comes out of a study of blood T cell repertoires in COVID-19. Study as a whole: The origin of the acute and convalescent COVID-19 samples was the United States, Italy and Spain.

V dropped 4 bases and J dropped 6 bases, with 19 bases sitting between them. The CDR3 runs 15 residues. Germline CDR1 and CDR2: MNHEY and SMNVEV (reference sequence). Sequencing used immunoSEQ multiplex PCR; TCRdb keeps in-frame clones, though not all of them. The sample shows approximately 350,000 clones, about 90% of them seen only once. The study recruited people aged about 18 to 95 years across about two dozen US areas. Cohorts were based on clinical histories the participants reported. What the recovered Cohort 3 donors had was two negative PCRs, clearance, or symptom resolution. The sequence was collected from a woman in her twenties or thirties who had recovered from COVID-19. J is TRBJ2-7 and V is TRBV27; maybe TRBD2 (6 bases). Sequencing input: PBMCs or T cells enriched from blood (not recorded which). Here the CDR3 reads CASSSIRDLVPEQYF. For the CDR3, the DNA is TGTGCCAGCAGTTCCATCCGGGACTTGGTCCCCGAGCAGTACTTC.